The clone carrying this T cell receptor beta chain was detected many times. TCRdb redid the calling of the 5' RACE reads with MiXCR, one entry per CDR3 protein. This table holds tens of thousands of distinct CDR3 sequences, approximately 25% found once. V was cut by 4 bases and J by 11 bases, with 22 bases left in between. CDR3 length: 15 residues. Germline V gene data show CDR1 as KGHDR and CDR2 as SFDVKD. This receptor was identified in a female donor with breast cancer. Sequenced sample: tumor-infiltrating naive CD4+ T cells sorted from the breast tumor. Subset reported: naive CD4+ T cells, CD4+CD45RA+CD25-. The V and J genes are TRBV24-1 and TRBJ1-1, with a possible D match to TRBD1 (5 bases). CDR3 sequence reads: CATSDQQWRGEGAFF. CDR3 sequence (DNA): TGTGCCACCAGTGACCAACAGTGGAGGGGCGAGGGGGCTTTCTTT.